This T cell receptor (beta chain) was retrieved from a study of T cell changes during pregnancy in multiple sclerosis. Germline assignment: CDR1 MDHEN and CDR2 SYDVKM. Unmatched junction bases numbered 9, after V lost 6 bases and J lost 5 bases. This CDR3 comprises 15 residues. Here immunoSEQ multiplex PCR was the method, and the copy in TCRdb shows in-frame clones only, minus some. The sample records tens of thousands of clones, about 90% being singletons. The sequencing here drew on peripheral blood, taken in the second trimester of pregnancy. The TCR originated in a female donor with multiple sclerosis, enrolled in a pregnancy study. The chain combines TRBV28 with TRBJ2-7, with 11 nucleotides matching TRBD1. CDR3 coding DNA: TGTGCCAGCAGGACAACGGACAGGGGGCAAAACGAGCAGTACTTC. It specifies CASRTTDRGQNEQYF.